This is a list of T cell receptor beta chains from one sample in a study of blood T cells in healthy people across ages. Each CDR3 protein gets one entry after TCRdb re-called the 5' RACE reads with MiXCR. This sample has under 1,000,000 distinct CDR3 sequences; 30% to 45% occur once, and the top ten carry approximately 12%. Sequenced: blood. Every receptor here comes from a man between 18 and 29 years old in good health. CDR3s include the opening cysteine and the closing phenylalanine or tryptophan. The D gene is left open where the match is weak. Expanded clones get a size class; other rows say once, few or many, or leave the size out.

size	V	J	D	DNA	CDR3
-	TRBV28	TRBJ2-5	-	TGTGCCAGCAGTTCCGGGCCCGGATGGACCCAGTACTTC	CASSSGPGWTQYF
few	TRBV24-1	TRBJ1-5	-	TGTGCCACCAGTGATAGCAATCAGCCCCAGCATTTT	CATSDSNQPQHF
once	TRBV12-3/TRBV12-4	TRBJ2-1	-	TGTGCCAGCAGGCCCCAGACAGGATACGATGAGCAGTTCTTC	CASRPQTGYDEQFF
many	TRBV5-1	TRBJ2-1	TRBD1	TGCGCCAGCAGCCACACGGAAGGGGGACAGGGTTCGGCTGGGAATGAGCAGTTCTTC	CASSHTEGGQGSAGNEQFF
-	TRBV27	TRBJ2-1	TRBD2	TGTGCCAGCAGTTTATGGGGACTAGCGGGGCCTCCCTACAATGAGCAGTTCTTC	CASSLWGLAGPPYNEQFF
once	TRBV20-1	TRBJ2-7	-	TGCAGTGCTGACGGGACGGCTTCCTACGAGCAGTACTTC	CSADGTASYEQYF
-	TRBV20-1	TRBJ1-4	-	TGCAGTGCTAGTCACCCGAGACAGACCGAAAAACTGTTTTTT	CSASHPRQTEKLFF
few	TRBV5-1	TRBJ1-2	TRBD1	TGCGCCAGCAGCTTGGCCTCCGGGACAGGGGACAACTATGGCTACACCTTC	CASSLASGTGDNYGYTF
-	TRBV4-3	TRBJ2-3	-	TGCGCCAGCAGCCAAGAATTCACAGATACGCAGTATTTT	CASSQEFTDTQYF
few	TRBV12-3/TRBV12-4	TRBJ1-1	-	TGTGCCAGCAGTTTAACGCCAGATGAAGCTTTCTTT	CASSLTPDEAFF
few	TRBV5-5	TRBJ2-1	-	TGTGCCAGCAGCTCGAACCTATACAATGAGCAGTTCTTC	CASSSNLYNEQFF
many	TRBV12-3/TRBV12-4	TRBJ2-7	-	TGTGCCAGCAGTCCGGCTCCGGGACGCCGTAAAAACGAGCAGTACTTC	CASSPAPGRRKNEQYF
-	TRBV7-9	TRBJ2-3	TRBD1	TGTGCCAGCAGCTCCAGGCGAGGGGGCATGGTAGATACGCAGTATTTT	CASSSRRGGMVDTQYF
-	TRBV7-9	TRBJ1-2	TRBD1	TGTGCCAGCAGCTTAAGACAGGGGGCACATACCGGTGGCTACACCTTC	CASSLRQGAHTGGYTF
many	TRBV25-1	TRBJ2-1	TRBD1	TGTGCCAGCAGCCGGGGACAGGTGGAGTATGGGCAGTTCTTC	CASSRGQVEYGQFF
many	TRBV4-3	TRBJ1-2	TRBD1	TGCGCCAGCAGCCAAGTGCCCGACAGGGGTTCTGGCTACACCTTC	CASSQVPDRGSGYTF
few	TRBV4-3	TRBJ1-4	-	TGCGCCAGCAGCCCCACCCACCGGGATTCTAATGAAAAACTGTTTTTT	CASSPTHRDSNEKLFF
-	TRBV20-1	TRBJ2-2	-	TGCAGTGCGCCGGGACCTCCTAAAGGGCACACCGGGGAGCTGTTTTTT	CSAPGPPKGHTGELFF
few	TRBV20-1	TRBJ2-4	-	TGCAGTGCTAGAGATGCTGGGCAGGGCGGAAACATTCAGTACTTC	CSARDAGQGGNIQYF
-	TRBV27	TRBJ2-3	-	TGTGCCAGCAGTTTGGGGGCCCCCACAGATACGCAGTATTTT	CASSLGAPTDTQYF
few	TRBV10-3	TRBJ2-1	TRBD1	TGTGCCATCAGTGGTCCCGGACAGGGGGCCGGGAATGAGCAGTTCTTC	CAISGPGQGAGNEQFF
many	TRBV20-1	TRBJ2-5	TRBD2	TGCAGTGCTAGATTCGGGCGGGGGTTACAAGAGACCCAGTACTTC	CSARFGRGLQETQYF
many	TRBV11-1	TRBJ2-3	-	TGTGCCAGCAGCTTCGCAGGGAGCACAGATACGCAGTATTTT	CASSFAGSTDTQYF
-	TRBV3-1	TRBJ2-5	TRBD1	TGTGCCAGCAGCCATAGGGGGCGAATCCAAGAGACCCAGTACTTC	CASSHRGRIQETQYF
few	TRBV6-6	TRBJ2-1	-	TGTGCCAGCAGGCTACCCGTTGGAGATGAGCAGTTCTTC	CASRLPVGDEQFF
-	TRBV7-9	TRBJ2-1	-	TGTGCCAGCAGCTTAGCCAGCGGAGTTAGAAATGAGCAGTTCTTC	CASSLASGVRNEQFF
few	TRBV2	TRBJ1-2	-	TGTGCCAGCAGTGATGTGGAGACGAACTATGGCTACACCTTC	CASSDVETNYGYTF
-	TRBV6-5	TRBJ2-7	-	TGTGCCAGCAGTTCCCAAACGTCTGAGCAGTACTTC	CASSSQTSEQYF
-	TRBV10-3	TRBJ2-7	TRBD2	TGTGCCATCAGTGAGTCGGTAGGGACTAGCGGGAGATACTACGAGCAGTACTTC	CAISESVGTSGRYYEQYF
-	TRBV12-3/TRBV12-4	TRBJ2-7	-	TGTGCCAGCAGCCCCCAGGGTGACGAGCAGTACTTC	CASSPQGDEQYF
-	TRBV2	TRBJ2-5	-	TGTGCCAGCAAACGGGGGCCACGGTACCAAGAGACCCAGTACTTC	CASKRGPRYQETQYF
few	TRBV5-5	TRBJ1-2	-	TGTGCCAGCAGCCCCCCGGGGGACTACTATGGCTACACCTTC	CASSPPGDYYGYTF
-	TRBV4-3	TRBJ1-6	-	TGCGCCAGCAGCCAAGATCGTGGGGATTCACCCCTCCACTTT	CASSQDRGDSPLHF
-	TRBV10-2	TRBJ2-3	-	TGCGCCAGCAGTGAGTCAACTGACTCCACAGATACGCAGTATTTT	CASSESTDSTDTQYF
few	TRBV27	TRBJ2-5	-	TGTGCCAGCCGTCTGCGCGAGAGGCAAGAGACCCAGTACTTC	CASRLRERQETQYF
-	TRBV9	TRBJ1-2	-	TGTGCCAGCAGCGGCCTTGACGGGGGTGGCTACACCTTC	CASSGLDGGGYTF
-	TRBV7-9	TRBJ1-6	-	TGTGCCAGCAGCCAAAGTTTAGGACCCTTGGGTTCACCCCTCCACTTT	CASSQSLGPLGSPLHF
-	TRBV12-3/TRBV12-4	TRBJ2-4	-	TGTGCCAGCAGTTTTCCCGCTCTAGCCAAAAACATTCAGTACTTT	CASSFPALAKNIQYF
-	TRBV5-6	TRBJ2-5	-	TGTGCCAGCAGCCCTACAGGGAGGGGAGAGACCCAGTACTTC	CASSPTGRGETQYF
few	TRBV24-1	TRBJ1-5	-	TGTGCCACCAGGTTTCCGAAGCGATCCGGTAGCAATCAGCCCCAGCATTTT	CATRFPKRSGSNQPQHF
few	TRBV6-1	TRBJ2-7	-	TGTGCCAGCAGTGTCAAGGGGATCCCCTCCTCCTACGAGCAGTACTTC	CASSVKGIPSSYEQYF
few	TRBV3-1	TRBJ1-2	-	TGTGCCAGCAGCCAAGGGGGGACCGTGGGAGGCTACACCTTC	CASSQGGTVGGYTF
-	TRBV27	TRBJ1-1	TRBD1	TGTGCCAGCAGTTTATCCGGGACAGGGGGCACTGAAGCTTTCTTT	CASSLSGTGGTEAFF
few	TRBV6-5	TRBJ2-3	-	TGTGCCAGCAGTTACTCGCGAGGGTCCCCCACAGATACGCAGTATTTT	CASSYSRGSPTDTQYF
few	TRBV24-1	TRBJ1-4	TRBD1	TGTGCCACCAGTGGATCAGGGGGTGGTGAAAAACTGTTTTTT	CATSGSGGGEKLFF
-	TRBV29-1	TRBJ1-4	-	TGCAGCGCTGGCAGGGGTGAAGCTAATGAAAAACTGTTTTTT	CSAGRGEANEKLFF
-	TRBV20-1	TRBJ1-1	-	TGCAGTGCTAGAGCTCCTAGGGCGGGGAACACTGAAGCTTTCTTT	CSARAPRAGNTEAFF
-	TRBV7-2	TRBJ2-3	-	TGTGCCAGCACCAGCTGGGACCTGATTAGCACAGATACGCAGTATTTT	CASTSWDLISTDTQYF
-	TRBV7-2	TRBJ2-7	-	TGTACCAGCAGCTTAGACGTCGCAGGGAACGAGCAGTACTTC	CTSSLDVAGNEQYF
-	TRBV29-1	TRBJ2-7	-	TGCAGCGTTGAAGCAGTTAACTCCTACGAGCAGTACTTC	CSVEAVNSYEQYF
-	TRBV7-9	TRBJ1-2	-	TGTGCCAGCAACTCGACAGCGAATGGCTACACCTTC	CASNSTANGYTF
few	TRBV6-2/TRBV6-3	TRBJ2-7	-	TGTGCCACTGTGGACGGGAGCCCGATTAGTGAGCAGTACTTC	CATVDGSPISEQYF
-	TRBV7-2	TRBJ2-7	-	TGTGCCAGCGGGGGAATTACCTACGAGCAGTACTTC	CASGGITYEQYF
few	TRBV20-1	TRBJ2-7	-	TGCAGTGCTAGAGACTTGATGATGTACCCCGAGCAGTACTTC	CSARDLMMYPEQYF
-	TRBV5-1	TRBJ2-3	TRBD1	TGCGCCAGCAGCGGGGGACAGGTCCCAGATACGCAGTATTTT	CASSGGQVPDTQYF
-	TRBV20-1	TRBJ1-4	-	TGCAGTGCTAGAGATAGGCGTTCGGATGAAAAACTGTTTTTT	CSARDRRSDEKLFF
-	TRBV20-1	TRBJ2-1	-	TGCAGTGCTAGAGTCCCCGGTGAGCAGTTCTTC	CSARVPGEQFF
-	TRBV4-3	TRBJ1-6	-	TGCGCCAGCAGCCAAGGCATTCCGCCCAGGGCTAACAGGATCGATTCACCCCTCCACTTT	CASSQGIPPRANRIDSPLHF
few	TRBV20-1	TRBJ1-5	TRBD1	TGCAGTGCTAGACCGGGACAGGGCAATCAGCCCCAGCATTTT	CSARPGQGNQPQHF